This TCR beta chain was recovered during a study of T cells in Graves' hyperthyroidism and ophthalmopathy (dated by TCRdb to between 2018 and 2020). Concerning the study at large: Peripheral blood samples were taken at the time of initial diagnosis, prior to any treatment. The roughly 91 discovery patients were randomly divided into training and test sets at a 7:3 ratio. TCR V-J signatures able to tell the groups apart were searched for in a discovery cohort of 90 to 100 patients, of whom around 43 had Graves' ophthalmopathy and under 65 had stable Graves' hyperthyroidism. Once sampling was done, hyperthyroidism patients were given methimazole at a starting dose of 30 mg daily, whereas ophthalmopathy patients were given high-dose intravenous methylprednisolone. Prospective prediction of ophthalmopathy was tested in an independent validation cohort of 18 to 20 hyperthyroidism patients and 17 patients who later progressed to ophthalmopathy. The paper describes TCR Vbeta CDR3 sequencing of some 130 peripheral blood samples, made up of some 40 ophthalmopathy patients, approximately 76 hyperthyroidism patients and some 17 progressor patients. In addition, the study compared T-cell repertoires in thyroid tissue and in blood from 6 or 7 Graves' hyperthyroidism patients. Study-wide conclusions, independent of this receptor: In validation, the model predicted progression to ophthalmopathy a median of about 6 months before onset, with 65% to 71% sensitivity and 72.22% specificity. Blood samples also contained most of the expanded thyroid clonotypes (frequency above 0.001), which suggests that blood repertoires may reflect thyroid immune responses. Sample size was not statistically predetermined, and investigators were not blinded to group allocation. In cross-validation, a model built on a 13 V-J signature told ophthalmopathy apart from stable hyperthyroidism with approximately 91% sensitivity and approximately 81% specificity, and in testing the same model reached 80%/75%.

Ophthalmopathy patients had moderately to severely active disease, with a Clinical Activity Score of 3 or more, a NOSPECS grade of 4 or more, and a disease duration of less than 3 months. Exclusion was applied to patients with uncontrolled infections, other autoimmune diseases, pregnancy or lactation. Diagnoses were established on the basis of clinical symptoms, serum thyroxine and TRAb, thyroid ultrasound, and orbital computed tomography. PBMCs were isolated from approximately 10 ml of fresh peripheral blood by Ficoll-Paque density gradient centrifugation. Total RNA was extracted using Trizol reagent, and RNA quality was assessed on an Agilent 2100 Bioanalyzer. Notes on this clonotype: Its recognized antigen is unknown. One base away there is no much larger clone; base qualities are not given.

TCR beta CDR3 regions were amplified from RNA transcripts. For the first round of RT-PCR on the TCR CDR3, the HTBI primer set was used together with the Qiagen OneStep RT-PCR kit. The libraries were constructed in a second round of multiplex PCR and then size-selected and purified. Libraries were sequenced paired-end with 100 bp reads on an Illumina HiSeq2000. Per the authors' processing: SOAPnuke was used to process the raw data, with reads discarded if the reads contained adapters or uncalled bases, had a mean Phred below 15, or lacked an exact constant-primer or identifier match. COPE v1.2.5 was used to merge the high-quality paired reads, and each unique nucleotide sequence was defined as a clonotype. MiTCR v1.1 was used to align the clonotypes against IMGT TRBV, TRBD and TRBJ reference segments. The analysis included only V-J combinations with a frequency above 0.0001, which together covered around 99% of the repertoires. A TCS score was defined as the ratio of F50 (clonal expansion) to E x V (chaos), with BLOSUM62-based TCRdist applied between CDR3 peptides within each V-J. Welch's t-statistics and random forest reduced roughly 540 V-J features to around 14, which were used in a naive Bayes classifier (R e1071). TCRdb applied fastp at Q25 and MiXCR to the public reads, then kept only in-frame beta chains. Rows with a matching CDR3 protein are joined into one entry that keeps the most common DNA and genes. TCRdb, not the authors, supplied the V and J calls. Within this sample are 500,000 or so distinct CDR3 sequences, with 16% of them counted one time only. Around 28% of the sample comes from the top ten.

V drops 0 bases and J drops 2 bases, leaving 8 bases in between. According to the germline V gene, CDR1 reads SGHTA and CDR2 reads FQGNSA. The CDR3 runs 14 amino acids, cysteine and phenylalanine included. Just CDR3 DNA is preserved here, 42 bases in frame from base 1. The sample consisted of blood. The V and J genes are TRBV7-2 and TRBJ2-7; the D gene cannot be resolved reliably. The receptor's source is a young woman with Graves' ophthalmopathy. The CDR3 has the sequence CASSLAGIPYEQYF. In nucleotides, the sequence is TGTGCCAGCAGCTTAGCGGGTATACCCTACGAGCAGTACTTC.